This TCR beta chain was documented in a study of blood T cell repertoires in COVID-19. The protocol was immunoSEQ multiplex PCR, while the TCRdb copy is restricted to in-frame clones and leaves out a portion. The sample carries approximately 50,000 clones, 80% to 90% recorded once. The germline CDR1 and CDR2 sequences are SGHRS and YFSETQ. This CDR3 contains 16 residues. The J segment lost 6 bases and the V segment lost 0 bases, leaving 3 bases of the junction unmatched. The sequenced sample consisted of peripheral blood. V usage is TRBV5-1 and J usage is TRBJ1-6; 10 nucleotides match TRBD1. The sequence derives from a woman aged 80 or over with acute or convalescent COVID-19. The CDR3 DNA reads TGCGCCAGCAGCTTGGGGGGACAGGGGCCTAATTCACCCCTCCACTTT. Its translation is CASSLGGQGPNSPLHF.